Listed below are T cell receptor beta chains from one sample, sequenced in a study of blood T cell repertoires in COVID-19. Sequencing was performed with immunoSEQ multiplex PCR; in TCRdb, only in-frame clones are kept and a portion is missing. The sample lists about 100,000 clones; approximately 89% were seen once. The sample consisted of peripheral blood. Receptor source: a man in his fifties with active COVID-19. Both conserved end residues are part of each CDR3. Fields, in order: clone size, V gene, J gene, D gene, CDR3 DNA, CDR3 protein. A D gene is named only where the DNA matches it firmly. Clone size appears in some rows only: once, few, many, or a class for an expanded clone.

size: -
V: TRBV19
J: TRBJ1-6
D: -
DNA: TGTGCCAGTAGTATAGCGACAGCCTATAATTCACCCCTCCACTTT
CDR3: CASSIATAYNSPLHF

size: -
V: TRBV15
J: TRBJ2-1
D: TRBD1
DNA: TGTGCCACCAGCGAGACAGGGGCTGAGCAGTTCTTC
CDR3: CATSETGAEQFF

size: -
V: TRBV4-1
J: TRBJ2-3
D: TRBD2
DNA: TGCGCCAGCAGCCATGGACGGGGGGGCCCCGCAGATACGCAGTATTTT
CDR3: CASSHGRGGPADTQYF

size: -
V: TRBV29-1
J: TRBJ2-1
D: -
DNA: TGCAGCGTTGATGGGCGGGGATACAATGAGCAGTTCTTC
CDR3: CSVDGRGYNEQFF

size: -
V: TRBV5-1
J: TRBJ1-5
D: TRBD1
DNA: TGCGCCAGCAGCATCGGACAGGGGGATCAGCCCCAGCATTTT
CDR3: CASSIGQGDQPQHF

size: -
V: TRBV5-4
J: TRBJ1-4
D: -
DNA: TGTGCCAGCAGCCCCGGGACAACCCATGAAAAACTGTTTTTT
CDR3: CASSPGTTHEKLFF

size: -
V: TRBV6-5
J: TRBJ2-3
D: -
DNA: TGTGCCAGCACCTTTTACAAGTCAGGCACAGATACGCAGTATTTT
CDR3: CASTFYKSGTDTQYF

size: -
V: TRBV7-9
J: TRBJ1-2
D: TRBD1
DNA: TGTGCCAGCAGCTTGACAGGGGTAGGCTACACCTTC
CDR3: CASSLTGVGYTF

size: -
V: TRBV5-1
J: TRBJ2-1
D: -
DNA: TGCGCCAGCAGCTCGACAGGCGACACCTACAATGAGCAGTTCTTC
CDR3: CASSSTGDTYNEQFF

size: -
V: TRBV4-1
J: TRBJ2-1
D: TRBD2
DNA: TGCGCCAGCAGCCTCATCCGGGGGCGGGGGGCCTACAATGAGCAGTTCTTC
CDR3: CASSLIRGRGAYNEQFF

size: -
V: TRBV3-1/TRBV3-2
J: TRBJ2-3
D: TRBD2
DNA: TGTGCCAGCAGCCAAAAGGCCCCGGGACTAGCGGGATACCTACCAGATACGCAGTATTTT
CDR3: CASSQKAPGLAGYLPDTQYF

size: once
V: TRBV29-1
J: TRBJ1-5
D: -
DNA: TGCAGCTATGGAATGGGCGTCAATCAGCCCCAGCATTTT
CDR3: CSYGMGVNQPQHF

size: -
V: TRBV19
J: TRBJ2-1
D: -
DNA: TGTGCCAGTTGGTCCAGCTCCTACAATGAGCAGTTCTTC
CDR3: CASWSSSYNEQFF

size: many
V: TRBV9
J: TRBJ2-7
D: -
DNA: TGTGCCAGCAGCGTAGACGGGAGAGCGCAGTACTTC
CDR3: CASSVDGRAQYF

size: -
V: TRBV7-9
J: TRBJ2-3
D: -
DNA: TGTGCCAGCAGTGGGACTCTCGCGGATACGCAGTATTTT
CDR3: CASSGTLADTQYF

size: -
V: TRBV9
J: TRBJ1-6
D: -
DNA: TGTGCCAGCAGCGTAGGGGCACAGCCGAATTCACCCCTCCACTTT
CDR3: CASSVGAQPNSPLHF

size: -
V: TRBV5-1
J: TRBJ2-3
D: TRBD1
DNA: TGCGCCAGCAGCTCCGACAGGGCCAACACAGATACGCAGTATTTT
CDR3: CASSSDRANTDTQYF

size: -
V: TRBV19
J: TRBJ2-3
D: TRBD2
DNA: TGTGCCAGTAGTAGTCCTAGCGGGGGCTCTAGCACAGATACGCAGTATTTT
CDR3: CASSSPSGGSSTDTQYF

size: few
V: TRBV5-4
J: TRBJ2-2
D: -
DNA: TGTGCCAGCAGCCTCACTGAGCGGAGGAACACCGGGGAGCTGTTTTTT
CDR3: CASSLTERRNTGELFF

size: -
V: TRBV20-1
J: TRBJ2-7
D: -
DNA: TGCAGTGCTAGGCAGTCCTACGAGCAGTACTTC
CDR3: CSARQSYEQYF

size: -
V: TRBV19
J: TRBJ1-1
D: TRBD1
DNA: TGTGCCAGTAGGATCGGGGGACAGGAGGTGGACACTGAAGCTTTCTTT
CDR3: CASRIGGQEVDTEAFF

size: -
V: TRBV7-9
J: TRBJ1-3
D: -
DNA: TGTGCCAGCAGCTTAACGACAGCCTCTGGAAACACCATATATTTT
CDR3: CASSLTTASGNTIYF

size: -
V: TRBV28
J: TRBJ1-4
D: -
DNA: TGTGCCAGCAGCCAGAGGGGGACTAATGAAAAACTGTTTTTT
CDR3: CASSQRGTNEKLFF

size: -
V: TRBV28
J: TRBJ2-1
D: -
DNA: TGTGCCAGCAGTTTCAAGCGGTACCTCTCCTACAATGAGCAGTTCTTC
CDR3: CASSFKRYLSYNEQFF

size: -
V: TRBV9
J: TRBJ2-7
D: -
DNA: TGTGCCAGCAGCGTAGGTACAGGGGGGGCCTACGAGCAGTACTTC
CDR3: CASSVGTGGAYEQYF

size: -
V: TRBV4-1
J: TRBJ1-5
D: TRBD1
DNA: TGCGCCAGCAGCCAAGATCGGGACAGGGGCCAGCCCCAGCATTTT
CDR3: CASSQDRDRGQPQHF

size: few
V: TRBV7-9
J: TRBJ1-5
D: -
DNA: TGTGCCAGCAGCAGAACCGGGTCCCCTAATCAGCCCCAGCATTTT
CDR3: CASSRTGSPNQPQHF

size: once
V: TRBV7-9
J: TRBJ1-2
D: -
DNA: TGTGCCAGCAGCCCCCCGGTCACGAGCTATGGCTACACCTTC
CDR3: CASSPPVTSYGYTF

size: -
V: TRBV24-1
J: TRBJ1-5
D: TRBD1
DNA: TGTGCCACCAGTGACCCGACAGGGAATCAGCCCCAGCATTTT
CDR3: CATSDPTGNQPQHF

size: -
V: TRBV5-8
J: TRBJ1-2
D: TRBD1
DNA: TGTGCCAGCAACGACAGGGGGCGAGGCGACTATGGCTACACCTTC
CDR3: CASNDRGRGDYGYTF

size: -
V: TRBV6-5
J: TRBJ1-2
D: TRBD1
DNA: TGTGCCAGCAGTTACACATCGGGACAGATCTATGGCTACACCTTC
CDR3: CASSYTSGQIYGYTF

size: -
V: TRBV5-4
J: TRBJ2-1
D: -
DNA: TGTGCCAGCAGCTTGTGGGGCAGGATCAACAATGAGCAGTTCTTC
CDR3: CASSLWGRINNEQFF

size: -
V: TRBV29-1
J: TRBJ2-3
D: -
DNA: TGCAGCGTTGAAGATCGAGGGGGGGGGACAGATACGCAGTATTTT
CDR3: CSVEDRGGGTDTQYF

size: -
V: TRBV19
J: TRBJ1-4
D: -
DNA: TGTGCCAGTAGTAGGGGAGCAACTAATGAAAAACTGTTTTTT
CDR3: CASSRGATNEKLFF

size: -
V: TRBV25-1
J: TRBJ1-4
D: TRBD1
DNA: TGTGCCAGCAGTGAGGACAGGGGGCGTAGAAATGAAAAACTGTTTTTT
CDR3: CASSEDRGRRNEKLFF

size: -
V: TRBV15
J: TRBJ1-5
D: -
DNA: TGTGCCACCAGCAGAGATCTTCGGGGTATCGGTCAGCCCCAGCATTTT
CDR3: CATSRDLRGIGQPQHF

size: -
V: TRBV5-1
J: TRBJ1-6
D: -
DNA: TGCGCCAGCAGCTTGGTAACCGGGACTCAAGCCCTCCACTTT
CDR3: CASSLVTGTQALHF

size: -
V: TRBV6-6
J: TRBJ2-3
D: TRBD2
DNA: TGTGCCAGCAGTCTACCATCAAGCGGTAGCGGGACTGCAGATACGCAGTATTTT
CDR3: CASSLPSSGSGTADTQYF

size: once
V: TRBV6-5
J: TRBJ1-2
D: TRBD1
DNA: TGTGCCAGCAGATCCGGGACAGGGGCGAACTATGGCTACACCTTC
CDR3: CASRSGTGANYGYTF

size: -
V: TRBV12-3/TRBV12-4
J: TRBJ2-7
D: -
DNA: TGTGCCAGCAGTTTACGTGGCAGGGACGAGCAGTACTTC
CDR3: CASSLRGRDEQYF

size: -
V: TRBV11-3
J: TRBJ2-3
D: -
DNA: TGTGCCAGCAGCCCCCCTCAGAAGGATACGCAGTATTTT
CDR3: CASSPPQKDTQYF

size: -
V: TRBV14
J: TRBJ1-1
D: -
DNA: TGTGCCAGCAGCCAAGACTTCAGCACTGAAGCTTTCTTT
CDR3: CASSQDFSTEAFF

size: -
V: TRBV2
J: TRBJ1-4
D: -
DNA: TGTGCCAGCACCCTCTTATCTGGGCAGCTTAATGAAAAACTGTTTTTT
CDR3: CASTLLSGQLNEKLFF

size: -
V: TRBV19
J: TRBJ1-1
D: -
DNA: TGTGCCAGTAAGAGGGCAGAATTGAACACTGAAGCTTTCTTT
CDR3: CASKRAELNTEAFF

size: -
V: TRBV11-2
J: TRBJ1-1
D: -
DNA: TGTGCCAGCAGCTTAGGACAGACGAACACTGAAGCTTTCTTT
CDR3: CASSLGQTNTEAFF

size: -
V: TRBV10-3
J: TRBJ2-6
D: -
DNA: TGTGCCATCACCACTCCCTGGGGGGGCCTTGGCTCTGGGGCCAACGTCCTGACTTTC
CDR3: CAITTPWGGLGSGANVLTF

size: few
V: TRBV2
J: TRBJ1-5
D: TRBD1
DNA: TGTGCCAGCGACCGGGACAGGGGGAGTAATCAGCCCCAGCATTTT
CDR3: CASDRDRGSNQPQHF

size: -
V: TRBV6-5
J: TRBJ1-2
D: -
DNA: TGTGCCAGCAGTTACGGCCGAGGGGGAGCTAACTATGGCTACACCTTC
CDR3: CASSYGRGGANYGYTF

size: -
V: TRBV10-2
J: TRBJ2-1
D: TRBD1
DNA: TGCGCCAGCAGTGAGTCACAGGGGTTCGGAGAGCAGTTCTTC
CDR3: CASSESQGFGEQFF

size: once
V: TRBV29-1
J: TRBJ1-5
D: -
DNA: TGCAGCGTTGTAGGGGTCGGCAATCAGCCCCAGCATTTT
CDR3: CSVVGVGNQPQHF

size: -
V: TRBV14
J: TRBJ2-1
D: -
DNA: TGTGCCAGCAGCCAAGTCGGCGGGGCTCGGCAGTTCTTC
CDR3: CASSQVGGARQFF

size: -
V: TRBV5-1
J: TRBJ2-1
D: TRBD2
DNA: TGCGCCAGCAGCAACCTACCGGGACTAGCGAACAATGAGCAGTTCTTC
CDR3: CASSNLPGLANNEQFF

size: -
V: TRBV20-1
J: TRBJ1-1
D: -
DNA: TGCAGTGCCCCAGGGGACACTGAAGCTTTCTTT
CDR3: CSAPGDTEAFF

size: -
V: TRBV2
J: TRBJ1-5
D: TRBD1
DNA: TGTGCCAGCAGGGGGACAGGGGGACCCCAGCATTTT
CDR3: CASRGTGGPQHF